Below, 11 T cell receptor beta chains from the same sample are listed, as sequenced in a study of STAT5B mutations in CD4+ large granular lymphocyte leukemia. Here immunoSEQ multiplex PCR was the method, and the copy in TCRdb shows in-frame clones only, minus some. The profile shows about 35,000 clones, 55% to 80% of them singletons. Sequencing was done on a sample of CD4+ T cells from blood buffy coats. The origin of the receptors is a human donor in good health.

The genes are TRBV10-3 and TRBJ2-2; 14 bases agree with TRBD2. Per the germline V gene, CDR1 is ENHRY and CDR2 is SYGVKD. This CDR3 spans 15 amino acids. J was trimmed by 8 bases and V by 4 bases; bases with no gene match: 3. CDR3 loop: CAISGGLAGAGELFF. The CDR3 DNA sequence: TGTGCCATCAGTGGGGGACTAGCGGGGGCTGGGGAGCTGTTTTTT.

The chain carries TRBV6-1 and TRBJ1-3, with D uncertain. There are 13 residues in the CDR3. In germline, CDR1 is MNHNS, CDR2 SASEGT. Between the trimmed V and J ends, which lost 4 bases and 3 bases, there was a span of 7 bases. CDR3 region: CASSGGGGNTIYF. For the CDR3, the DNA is TGTGCCAGCAGTGGTGGCGGTGGAAACACCATATATTTT.

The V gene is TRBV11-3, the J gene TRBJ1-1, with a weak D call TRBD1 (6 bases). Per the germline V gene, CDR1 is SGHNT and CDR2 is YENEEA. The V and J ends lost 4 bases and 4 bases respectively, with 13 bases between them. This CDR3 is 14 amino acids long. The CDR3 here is CASSSREGGTEAFF. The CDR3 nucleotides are TGTGCCAGCAGCTCCCGGGAGGGGGGCACTGAAGCTTTCTTT.

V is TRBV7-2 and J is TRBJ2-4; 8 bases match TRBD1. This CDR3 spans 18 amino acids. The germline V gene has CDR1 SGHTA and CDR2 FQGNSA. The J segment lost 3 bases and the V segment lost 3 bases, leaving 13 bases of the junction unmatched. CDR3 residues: CASSLGQAGSLVKNIQYF. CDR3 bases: TGTGCCAGCAGCTTGGGACAGGCGGGTTCGCTAGTCAAAAACATTCAGTACTTC.

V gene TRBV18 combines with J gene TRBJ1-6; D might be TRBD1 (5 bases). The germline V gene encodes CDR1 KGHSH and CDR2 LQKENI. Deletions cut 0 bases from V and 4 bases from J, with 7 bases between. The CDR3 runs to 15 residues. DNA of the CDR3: TGTGCCAGCTCACCACCGGGGGGGTATAATTCACCCCTCCACTTT. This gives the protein CASSPPGGYNSPLHF.

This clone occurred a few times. The CDR3 region has the DNA TGTGCCAGCAGCTTGGGCGGTCCAAACAAAAACATTCAGTACTTC. It encodes CASSLGGPNKNIQYF. The V call is TRBV5-4, the J call TRBJ2-4; D not certain. CDR1 and CDR2 (germline): SGHNT, YYREEE (reference sequence). V was pared by 0 bases and J by 3 bases, with 10 bases between. This CDR3 comprises 15 residues.

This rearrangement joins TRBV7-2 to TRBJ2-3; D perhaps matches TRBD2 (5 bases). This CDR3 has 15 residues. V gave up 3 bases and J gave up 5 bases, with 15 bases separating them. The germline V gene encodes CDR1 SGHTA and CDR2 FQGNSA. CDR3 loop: CASSFRGTREDTQYF. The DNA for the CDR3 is TGTGCCAGCAGCTTCCGGGGAACCCGGGAAGATACGCAGTATTTT.

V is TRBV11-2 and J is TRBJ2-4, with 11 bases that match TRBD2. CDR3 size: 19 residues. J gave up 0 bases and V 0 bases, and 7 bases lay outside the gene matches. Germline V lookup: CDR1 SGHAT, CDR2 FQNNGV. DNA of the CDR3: TGTGCCAGCAGCTTAGATGGGATCGGGACTAGCGGAGCCAAAAACATTCAGTACTTC. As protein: CASSLDGIGTSGAKNIQYF.

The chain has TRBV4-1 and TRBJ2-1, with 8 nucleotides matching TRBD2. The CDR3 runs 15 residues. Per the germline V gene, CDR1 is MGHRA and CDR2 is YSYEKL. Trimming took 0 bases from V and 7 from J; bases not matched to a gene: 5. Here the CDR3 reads CASSQDVGLENEQFF. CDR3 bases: TGCGCCAGCAGCCAAGATGTGGGACTAGAGAATGAGCAGTTCTTC.

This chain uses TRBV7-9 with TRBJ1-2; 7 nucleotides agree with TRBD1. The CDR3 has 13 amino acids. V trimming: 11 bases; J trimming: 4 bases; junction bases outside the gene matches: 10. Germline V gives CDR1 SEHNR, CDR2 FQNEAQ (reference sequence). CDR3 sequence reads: CAFEGAGSYGYTF. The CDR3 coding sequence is TGTGCCTTCGAGGGGGCCGGGTCCTATGGCTACACCTTC.

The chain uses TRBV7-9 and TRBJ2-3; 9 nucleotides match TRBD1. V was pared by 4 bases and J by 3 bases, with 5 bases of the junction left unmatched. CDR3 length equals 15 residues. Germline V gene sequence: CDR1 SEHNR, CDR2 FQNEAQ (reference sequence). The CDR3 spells CASSSQGARTDTQYF. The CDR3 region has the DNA TGTGCCAGCAGCTCACAGGGGGCGCGGACAGATACGCAGTATTTT.